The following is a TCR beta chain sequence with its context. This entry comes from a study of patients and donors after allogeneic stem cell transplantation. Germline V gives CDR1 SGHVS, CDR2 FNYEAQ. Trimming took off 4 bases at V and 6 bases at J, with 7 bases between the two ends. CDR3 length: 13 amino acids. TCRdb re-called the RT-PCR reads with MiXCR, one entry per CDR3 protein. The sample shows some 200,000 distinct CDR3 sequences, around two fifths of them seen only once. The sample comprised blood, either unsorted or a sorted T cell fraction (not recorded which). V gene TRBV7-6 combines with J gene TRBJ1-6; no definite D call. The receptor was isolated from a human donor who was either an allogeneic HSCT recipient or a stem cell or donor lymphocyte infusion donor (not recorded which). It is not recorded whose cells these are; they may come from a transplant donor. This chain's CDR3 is CASSSDPNSPLHF. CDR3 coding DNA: TGTGCCAGCAGCTCGGACCCTAATTCACCCCTCCACTTT.